The sequence of this T cell receptor beta chain was determined in a study of blood T cell repertoires in COVID-19. Study as a whole: Collection of acute and convalescent COVID-19 samples took place in the United States, Italy and Spain. In each case, the material was cDNA or gDNA derived from T cells, B-cell-depleted T cells, or PBMCs.

This table comes from immunoSEQ multiplex PCR, and its TCRdb copy is limited to in-frame clones, with some not included. The sample has under 200,000 clones, around 89% seen once; the top ten hold 5.5% to 7%. The V gene's germline CDR1 is MNHEY and CDR2 SVGAGI. Deletions cut 7 bases from V and 5 bases from J, with 12 bases between. The CDR3 spans 12 residues. The sequenced material came from peripheral blood. This chain connects TRBV6-5 to TRBJ2-7; D unresolved. The TCR sequence derives from a man aged 35 to 55 with active or convalescent COVID-19. The CDR3 DNA reads TGTGCCAGCACCCTACCCCGAGACGAGCAGTACTTC. Its protein product is CASTLPRDEQYF.